This T cell receptor (beta chain) was sequenced in a study of blood T cell repertoires in COVID-19. Profiled with immunoSEQ multiplex PCR; TCRdb holds only in-frame clones, not every one. This table has more than 110,000 clones, roughly four fifths appearing once. This receptor was identified in a woman older than 75 in a cohort sampled during active or convalescent COVID-19. Material for sequencing was peripheral blood.

CDR3 nucleotides: TGTGCCAGCAGCTTAGTACCCCGGGATTCACCCCTCCACTTT. Its protein product is CASSLVPRDSPLHF. V is TRBV7-9 and J is TRBJ1-6; D is unclear. The V end lost 1 base, the J end lost 8 bases, and 9 bases lay between the germline ends. The CDR3 is 14 amino acids. The V gene's germline CDR1 is SEHNR and CDR2 FQNEAQ (reference sequence). Drawing the rest from reference TRBV7-9 and TRBJ1-6, the complete variable domain is DTGVSQNPRHKITKRGQNVTFRCDPISEHNRLYWYRQTLGQGPEFLTYFQNEAQLEKSRLLSDRFSAERPKGSFSTLEIQRTEQGDSAMYLCASSLVPRDSPLHFGNGTRLTVT.